This T cell receptor beta chain came from a study of blood T cell repertoires in COVID-19. Study-wide background: Collection of acute and convalescent COVID-19 samples took place in the United States, Italy and Spain.

The CDR3 is 14 residues long. J was trimmed by 10 bases and V by 1 base; bases with no gene match: 8. Per germline, CDR1 SGHVS and CDR2 FQNEAQ. Original processing notes: Quantification of nucleated cells was approximated via reference gene primer amplification. Clones were sequenced by immunoSEQ multiplex PCR, and TCRdb holds only the in-frame ones, with some missing. V, J and clone size derive from that table, while D and trimming were established from the DNA sequence. Of roughly 200,000 clones listed, around 84% are singletons. This receptor was obtained from a human donor in a cohort sampled during active COVID-19. This chain connects TRBV7-8 to TRBJ1-1; TRBD1 matches 8 bases. Material: peripheral blood. This CDR3 is CASSLGTGHDIAFF. The CDR3 nucleotides read TGTGCCAGCAGCTTAGGGACAGGGCACGATATAGCTTTCTTT.